This T cell receptor beta chain was identified during a study of neurological immune-mediated disorders. This clonotype has a count of ten or more. The CDR3 runs 16 residues. From germline, CDR1 is SGHRS and CDR2 YFSETQ. V trimming: 0 bases; J trimming: 5 bases; junction bases outside the gene matches: 9. In TCRdb, the 5' RACE reads were re-called with MiXCR into one record per CDR3 protein. The sample holds about 79,000 distinct CDR3 sequences, 13% to 15% seen once. J is TRBJ2-5 and V is TRBV5-1; TRBD1 aligns across 8 bases. Sample: PBMCs. This clonotype originated in a woman aged 45-65 years in good health. The CDR3 spells CASSLVDRDSLETQYF. The CDR3 region has the DNA TGCGCCAGCAGCTTGGTGGACAGGGATAGTTTGGAGACCCAGTACTTC.